This T cell receptor (beta chain) was identified during a study of blood T cell repertoires in COVID-19. A Seattle source enrolled patients during active infection and followed them longitudinally. In the authors' workflow: Amplified reference gene primers provided the basis for estimating nucleated cell counts. The repertoire was sequenced with immunoSEQ multiplex PCR; TCRdb's copy has only in-frame clones and lacks some. For V, J and clone size, that table is used; D and trimming come from the DNA. The sample carries a few hundred thousand clones, 90% recorded once. With 5 bases removed from V and 4 bases from J, the gap between germline ends came to 8 bases. This CDR3 contains 13 residues. CDR1 and CDR2 from the germline V gene are MDHEN and SYDVKM.

The receptor comes from a middle-aged woman with COVID-19, enrolled during active disease. Sequenced input: peripheral blood. The chain uses TRBV28 and TRBJ1-4; D is ambiguous. The CDR3 spells CASSNTRNEKLFF. The CDR3 DNA is TGTGCCAGCAGTAACACCCGTAATGAAAAACTGTTTTTT.